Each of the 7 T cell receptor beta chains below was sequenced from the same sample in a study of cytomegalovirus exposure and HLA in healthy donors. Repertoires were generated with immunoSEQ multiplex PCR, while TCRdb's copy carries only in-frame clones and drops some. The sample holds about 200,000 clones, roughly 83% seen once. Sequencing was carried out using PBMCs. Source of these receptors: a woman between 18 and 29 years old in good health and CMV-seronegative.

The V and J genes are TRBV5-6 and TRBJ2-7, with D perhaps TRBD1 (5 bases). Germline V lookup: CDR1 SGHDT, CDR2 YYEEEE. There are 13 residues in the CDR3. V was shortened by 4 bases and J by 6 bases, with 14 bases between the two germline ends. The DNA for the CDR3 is TGTGCCAGCAGCGTAAGGGGTTACGGCGAGCAGTACTTC. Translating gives CASSVRGYGEQYF.

CDR3 bases: TGTGCCAGCAGCCGGGGGGATGAAAAACTGTTTTTT. It codes for CASSRGDEKLFF. This chain links TRBV6-6 with TRBJ1-4; possibly TRBD1 for D (5 bases). The CDR3 has 12 amino acids. Looked up from germline, CDR1 is MNHNY and CDR2 is SVGAGI (reference sequence). V was shortened by 6 bases and J by 6 bases, with 8 bases between the two germline ends.

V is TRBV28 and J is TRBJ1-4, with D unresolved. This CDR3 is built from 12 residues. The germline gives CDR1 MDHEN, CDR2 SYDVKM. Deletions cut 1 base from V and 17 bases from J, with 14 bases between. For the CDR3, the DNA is TGTGCCAGCAGTTTATCGACCAGAGAATTTTTTTTT. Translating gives CASSLSTREFFF. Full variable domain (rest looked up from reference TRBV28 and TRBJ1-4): DVKVTQSSRYLVKRTGEKVFLECVQDMDHENMFWYRQDPGLGLRLIYFSYDVKMKEKGDIPEGYSVSREKKERFSLILESASTNQTSMYLCASSLSTREFFFGSGTQLSVL.

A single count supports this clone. CDR3 amino acids: CASSLDGNQPQHF. CDR3 coding DNA: TGCGCCAGCAGCTTGGACGGCAATCAGCCCCAGCATTTT. The chain has TRBV5-1 and TRBJ1-5; D unresolved. The germline CDR1 and CDR2 sequences are SGHRS and YFSETQ. The CDR3 covers 13 residues. Trimming cost V 0 bases and J 2 bases, with 3 bases left between them. Full variable domain (remainder filled in from reference TRBV5-1 and TRBJ1-5): KAGVTQTPRYLIKTRGQQVTLSCSPISGHRSVSWYQQTPGQGLQFLFEYFSETQRNKGNFPGRFSGRQFSNSRSEMNVSTLELGDSALYLCASSLDGNQPQHFGDGTRLSIL.

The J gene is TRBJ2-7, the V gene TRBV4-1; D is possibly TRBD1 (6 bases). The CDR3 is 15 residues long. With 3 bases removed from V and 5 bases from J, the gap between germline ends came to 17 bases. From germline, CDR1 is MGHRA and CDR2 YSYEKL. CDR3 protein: CASSQSPGRGNEQYF. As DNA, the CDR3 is TGCGCCAGCAGCCAGTCGCCGGGCAGGGGCAACGAGCAGTACTTC.

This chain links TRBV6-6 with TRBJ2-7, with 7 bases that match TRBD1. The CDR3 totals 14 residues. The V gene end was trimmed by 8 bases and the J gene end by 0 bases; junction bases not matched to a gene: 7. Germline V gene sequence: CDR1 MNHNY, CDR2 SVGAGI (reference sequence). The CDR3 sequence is CASYDRDSSYEQYF. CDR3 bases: TGTGCCAGCTATGATCGGGACAGCTCCTACGAGCAGTACTTC.

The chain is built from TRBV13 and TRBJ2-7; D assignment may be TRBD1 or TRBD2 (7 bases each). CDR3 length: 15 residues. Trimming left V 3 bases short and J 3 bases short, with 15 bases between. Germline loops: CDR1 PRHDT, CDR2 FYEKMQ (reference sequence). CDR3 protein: CASSFRDSGDYEQYF. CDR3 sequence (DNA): TGTGCCAGCAGCTTCCGGGACAGCGGGGACTACGAGCAGTACTTC. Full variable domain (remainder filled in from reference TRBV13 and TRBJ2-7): AAGVIQSPRHLIKEKRETATLKCYPIPRHDTVYWYQQGPGQDPQFLISFYEKMQSDKGSIPDRFSAQQFSDYHSELNMSSLELGDSALYFCASSFRDSGDYEQYFGPGTRLTVT.